The 6 T cell receptor beta chains below come from one sample, sequenced in a study of blood T cell repertoires in COVID-19. Profiling relied on immunoSEQ multiplex PCR, and the TCRdb table lists in-frame clones only, not all of them. This sample carries about 63,000 clones, 76% of them seen once, and the ten largest clones take approximately 52%. The sample was peripheral blood. All receptors derive from a woman aged 80 or over with acute or convalescent COVID-19.

The chain is built from TRBV7-8 and TRBJ2-1, with 11 positions matching TRBD2. The CDR3 totals 15 residues. The trim removed 1 base at V and 7 bases at J, leaving 3 bases unmatched. Germline V CDR1 and CDR2: SGHVS, FQNEAQ. CDR3 in DNA: TGTGCCAGCAGCTTAGTGACTAGCGGGACTAATGAGCAGTTCTTC. This encodes CASSLVTSGTNEQFF.

For the CDR3, the DNA is TGTGCCAGCAGCTTAGTGGACGGGAACGCAGATACGCAGTATTTT. Protein sequence: CASSLVDGNADTQYF. The chain is built from TRBV7-6 and TRBJ2-3; D perhaps matches TRBD2 (5 bases). Germline V lookup: CDR1 SGHVS, CDR2 FNYEAQ. CDR3 length: 15 residues. V was clipped by 1 base and J by 4 bases, with 12 bases between them.

The chain joins TRBV18 to TRBJ1-3; 10 bases match TRBD1. After removal of 2 bases from V and 1 base from J, the junction contained 5 bases not matched to a gene. The CDR3 extends over 17 amino acids. Germline-derived CDR1 and CDR2 are KGHSH and LQKENI. In DNA, the CDR3 is TGTGCCAGCTCACCAGGGACAGGGGATAGATCTGGAAACACCATATATTTT. Its translation: CASSPGTGDRSGNTIYF. Full variable domain (outside the CDR3, taken from reference TRBV18 and TRBJ1-3): NAGVMQNPRHLVRRRGQEARLRCSPMKGHSHVYWYRQLPEEGLKFMVYLQKENIIDESGMPKERFSAEFPKEGPSILRIQQVVRGDSAAYFCASSPGTGDRSGNTIYFGEGSWLTVV.

The CDR3 nucleotides read TGTGCCAGCAGCGTAGGGGGGGCTGGCCAAGAGACCCAGTACTTC. Translated, it gives CASSVGGAGQETQYF. The chain uses TRBV7-3 and TRBJ2-5; possible D gene TRBD2, 7 bases. The CDR3 runs to 15 residues. Trimming cost V 5 bases and J 1 base, with 14 bases left between them. Looked up from germline, CDR1 is SGHTA and CDR2 is FQGTGA.

V usage is TRBV18 and J usage is TRBJ1-5; 7 nucleotides match TRBD1. Losses at the gene ends were 2 bases for V and 7 bases for J; bases not matched to a gene: 2. The germline V gene encodes CDR1 KGHSH and CDR2 LQKENI. The CDR3 contains 13 residues. CDR3 bases: TGTGCCAGCTCACCAAGGGGGCGACAGCCCCAGCATTTT. Amino acid sequence: CASSPRGRQPQHF.

This chain uses TRBV11-3 with TRBJ2-7; 8 nucleotides match TRBD2. After removal of 4 bases from V and 5 bases from J, the junction contained 4 bases not matched to a gene. Germline V CDR1 and CDR2: SGHNT, YENEEA. CDR3 length equals 13 residues. CDR3 in DNA: TGTGCCAGCAGCTGGACTAGCATTCACGAGCAGTACTTC. Translation gives CASSWTSIHEQYF.